The clone carrying this T cell receptor beta chain has only a few counts. Its specificity is unknown. With molecular barcodes, quantitative 5'-RACE was used to make the TCR beta libraries. TCRdb called the 5' RACE reads again in MiXCR, with one record for every CDR3 protein. The table has 150,000 to 200,000 distinct CDR3 sequences, about a sixth seen once. The data originate from a study of CD8 T cells in ankylosing spondylitis. Study-wide points: Earlier reports found some motif variants in synovial fluid and blood in reactive arthritis. A motif in TCR beta, a set of roughly 8 highly homologous variants, appeared characteristic of ankylosing spondylitis blood. According to the report, clones linked to the disease were significantly enriched in matched synovial fluid samples taken from ankylosing spondylitis patients.

The source of this sequence is a male donor with ankylosing spondylitis or in good health (not recorded which). The sequenced material came from blood, either unsorted or a sorted T cell fraction (not recorded which).

The CDR3 loop is CASSPTEYNQPQHF. DNA for the CDR3: TGTGCCAGCAGTCCAACGGAGTACAATCAGCCCCAGCATTTT. This chain joins TRBV6-5 and TRBJ1-5, with D uncertain. CDR3 length: 14 amino acids. V lost 5 bases, J lost 3 bases, and 11 bases lay in between. In germline, CDR1 is MNHEY, CDR2 SVGAGI.